This T cell receptor (beta chain) originates from a study of blood T cells in healthy people across ages. Study outcomes and limitations: Per million T cells, TCR beta diversity dropped about linearly as age rose.

A J-beta primer mix and a sample-barcoded 5' primer were used in a second PCR of roughly 7 to 12 cycles. TCRdb independently ran MiXCR on the 5' RACE reads; one entry per CDR3 protein. The table includes 1.4 million to 1.5 million distinct CDR3 sequences, 40% to 50% detected once. As to this clonotype: Its antigen is as yet unknown.

Trimming removed 3 bases at V and 4 bases at J, with 12 bases between. Germline CDR1 and CDR2: MNHNS and SASEGT. The CDR3 is made up of 14 amino acids. Whenever a sample was processed, at least 7 million PBMCs were isolated. The gene calls are TRBV6-1 and TRBJ1-2; D might be TRBD1 (5 bases). The source of this sequence is a woman aged 18-29 years in good health. Sample: blood. CDR3 DNA sequence: TGTGCCAGCAGTGACCCGGGGGTGATCTATGGCTACACCTTC. Its translation is CASSDPGVIYGYTF.